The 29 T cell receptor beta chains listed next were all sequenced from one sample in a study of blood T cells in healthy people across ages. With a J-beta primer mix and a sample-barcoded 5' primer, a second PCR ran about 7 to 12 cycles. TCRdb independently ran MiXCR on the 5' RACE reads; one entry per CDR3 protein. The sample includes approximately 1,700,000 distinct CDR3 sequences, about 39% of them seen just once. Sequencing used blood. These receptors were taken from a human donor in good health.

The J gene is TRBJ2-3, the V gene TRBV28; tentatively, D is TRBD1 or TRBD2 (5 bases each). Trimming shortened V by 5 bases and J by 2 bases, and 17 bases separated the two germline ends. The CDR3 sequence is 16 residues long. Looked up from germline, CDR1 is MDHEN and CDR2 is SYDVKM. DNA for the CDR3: TGTGCCAGCAGTCTGAAATTTCGGGACCCCACAGATACGCAGTATTTT. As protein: CASSLKFRDPTDTQYF.

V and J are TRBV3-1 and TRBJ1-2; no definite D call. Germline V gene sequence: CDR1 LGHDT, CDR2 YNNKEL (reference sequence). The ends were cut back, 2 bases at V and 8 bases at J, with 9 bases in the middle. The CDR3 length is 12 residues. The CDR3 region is CASSQRAGGYTF. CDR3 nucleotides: TGTGCCAGCAGCCAACGGGCAGGAGGCTACACCTTC.

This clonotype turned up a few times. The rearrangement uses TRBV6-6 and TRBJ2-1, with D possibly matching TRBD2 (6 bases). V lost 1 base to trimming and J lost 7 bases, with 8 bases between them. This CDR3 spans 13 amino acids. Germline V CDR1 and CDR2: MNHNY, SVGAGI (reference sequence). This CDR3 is CASSYFGGNEQFF. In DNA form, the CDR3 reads TGTGCCAGCAGTTACTTCGGGGGTAATGAGCAGTTCTTC.

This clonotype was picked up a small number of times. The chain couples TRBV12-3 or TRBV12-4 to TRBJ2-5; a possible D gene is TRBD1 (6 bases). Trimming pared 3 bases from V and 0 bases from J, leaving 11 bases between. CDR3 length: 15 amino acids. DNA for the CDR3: TGTGCCAGCAGTTTCATACAGGGTTACCAAGAGACCCAGTACTTC. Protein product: CASSFIQGYQETQYF.

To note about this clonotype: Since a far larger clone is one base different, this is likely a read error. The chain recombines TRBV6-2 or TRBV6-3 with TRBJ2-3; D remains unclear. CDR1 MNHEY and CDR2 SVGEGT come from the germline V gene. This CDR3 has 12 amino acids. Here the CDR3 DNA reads TGTGCCGGCAGTTCCCGCACAGATACGCAGTATTTT. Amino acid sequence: CAGSSRTDTQYF.

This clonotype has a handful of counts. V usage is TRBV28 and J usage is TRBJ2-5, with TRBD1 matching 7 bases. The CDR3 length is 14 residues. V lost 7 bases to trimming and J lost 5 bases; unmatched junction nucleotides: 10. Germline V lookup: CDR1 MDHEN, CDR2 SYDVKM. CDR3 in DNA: TGTGCCAGCATCGGCAGGGGGTTTGCGGAGACCCAGTACTTC. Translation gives CASIGRGFAETQYF.

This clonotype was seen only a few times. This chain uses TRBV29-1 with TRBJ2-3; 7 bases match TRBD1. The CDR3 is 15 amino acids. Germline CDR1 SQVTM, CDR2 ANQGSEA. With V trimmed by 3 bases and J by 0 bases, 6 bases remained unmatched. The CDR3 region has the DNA TGCAGCGTTGAGAGCGACAGGGTGAGCACAGATACGCAGTATTTT. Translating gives CSVESDRVSTDTQYF.

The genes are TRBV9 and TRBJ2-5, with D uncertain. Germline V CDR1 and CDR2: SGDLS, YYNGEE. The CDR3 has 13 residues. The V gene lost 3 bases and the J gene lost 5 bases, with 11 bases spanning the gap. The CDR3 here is CASSAGIGETQYF. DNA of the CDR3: TGTGCCAGCAGCGCAGGAATAGGGGAGACCCAGTACTTC.

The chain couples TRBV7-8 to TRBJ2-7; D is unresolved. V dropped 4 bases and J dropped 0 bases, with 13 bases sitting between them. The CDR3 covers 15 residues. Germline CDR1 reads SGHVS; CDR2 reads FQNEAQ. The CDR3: CASSSTDFSSYEQYF. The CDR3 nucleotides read TGTGCCAGCAGCTCGACCGATTTTAGCTCCTACGAGCAGTACTTC.

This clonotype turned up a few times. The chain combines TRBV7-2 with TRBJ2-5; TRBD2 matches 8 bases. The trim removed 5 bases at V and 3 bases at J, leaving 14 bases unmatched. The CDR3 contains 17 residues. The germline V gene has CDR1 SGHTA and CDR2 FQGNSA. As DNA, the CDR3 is TGTGCCAGCAGCCTTGACGGGACGGGGGGGCCGGAAGAGACCCAGTACTTC. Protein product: CASSLDGTGGPEETQYF.

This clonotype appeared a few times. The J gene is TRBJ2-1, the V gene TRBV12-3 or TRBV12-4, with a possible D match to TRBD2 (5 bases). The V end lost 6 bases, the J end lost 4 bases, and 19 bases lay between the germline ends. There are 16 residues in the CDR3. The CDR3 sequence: CASSRTGLPRYNEQFF. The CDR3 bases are TGTGCCAGCAGCCGGACCGGACTCCCAAGGTACAATGAGCAGTTCTTC.

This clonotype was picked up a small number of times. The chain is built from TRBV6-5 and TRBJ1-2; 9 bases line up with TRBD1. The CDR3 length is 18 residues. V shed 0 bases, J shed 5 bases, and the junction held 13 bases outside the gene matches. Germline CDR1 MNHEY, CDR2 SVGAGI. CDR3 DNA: TGTGCCAGCAGTTACTCGAGAATCAGGGACAGGGAGGGATATGGCTACACCTTC. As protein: CASSYSRIRDREGYGYTF.

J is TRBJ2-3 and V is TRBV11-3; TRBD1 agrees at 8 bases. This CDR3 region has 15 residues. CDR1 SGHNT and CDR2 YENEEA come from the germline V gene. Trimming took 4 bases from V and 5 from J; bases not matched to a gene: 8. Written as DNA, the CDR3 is TGTGCCAGCAGCTCACAGGCAACAGGGGGAGATACGCAGTATTTT. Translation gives CASSSQATGGDTQYF.

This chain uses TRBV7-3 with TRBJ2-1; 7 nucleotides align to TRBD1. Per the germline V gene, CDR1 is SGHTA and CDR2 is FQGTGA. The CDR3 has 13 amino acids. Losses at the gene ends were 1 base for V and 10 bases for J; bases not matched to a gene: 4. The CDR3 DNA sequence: TGTGCCAGCAGCTTAAGGGACAGCAGGGAGCAGTTCTTC. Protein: CASSLRDSREQFF.

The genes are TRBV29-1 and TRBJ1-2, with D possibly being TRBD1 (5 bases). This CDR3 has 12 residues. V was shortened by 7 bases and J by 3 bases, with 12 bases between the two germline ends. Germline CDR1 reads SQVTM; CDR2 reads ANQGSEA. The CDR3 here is CSAQGVYYGYTF. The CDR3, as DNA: TGCAGCGCCCAGGGTGTTTACTATGGCTACACCTTC. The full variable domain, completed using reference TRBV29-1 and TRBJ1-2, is SAVISQKPSRDICQRGTSLTIQCQVDSQVTMMFWYRQQPGQSLTLIATANQGSEATYESGFVIDKFPISRPNLTFSTLTVSNMSPEDSSIYLCSAQGVYYGYTFGSGTRLTVV.

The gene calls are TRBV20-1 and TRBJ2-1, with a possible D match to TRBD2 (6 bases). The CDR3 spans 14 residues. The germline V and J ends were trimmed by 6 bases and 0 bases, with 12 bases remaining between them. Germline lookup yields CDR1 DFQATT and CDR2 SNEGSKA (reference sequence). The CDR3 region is CSATGVHSYNEQFF. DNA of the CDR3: TGCAGTGCCACGGGGGTCCACTCCTACAATGAGCAGTTCTTC.

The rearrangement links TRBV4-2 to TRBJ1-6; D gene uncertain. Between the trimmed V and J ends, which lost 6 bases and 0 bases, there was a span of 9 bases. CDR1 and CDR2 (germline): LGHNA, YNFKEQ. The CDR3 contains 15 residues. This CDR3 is CASRPQSSYNSPLHF. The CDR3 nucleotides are TGTGCCAGCAGACCACAGAGCTCCTATAATTCACCCCTCCACTTT.

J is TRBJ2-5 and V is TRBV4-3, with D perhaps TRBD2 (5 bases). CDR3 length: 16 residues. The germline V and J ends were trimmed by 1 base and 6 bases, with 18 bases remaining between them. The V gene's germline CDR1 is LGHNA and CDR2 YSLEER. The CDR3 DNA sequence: TGCGCCAGCAGCCAAGGGGCTAGCCAAGTAGTCCAGACCCAGTACTTC. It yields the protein CASSQGASQVVQTQYF.

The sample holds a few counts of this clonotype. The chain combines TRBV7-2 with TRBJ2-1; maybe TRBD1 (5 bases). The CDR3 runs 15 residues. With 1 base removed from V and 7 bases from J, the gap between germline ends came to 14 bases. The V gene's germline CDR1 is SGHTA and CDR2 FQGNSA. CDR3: CASSLDVAGSNEQFF. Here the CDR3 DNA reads TGTGCCAGCAGCTTAGACGTGGCAGGGTCAAATGAGCAGTTCTTC.

The CDR3: CSVAANDEKLFF. The CDR3 DNA sequence: TGCAGCGTAGCCGCCAATGATGAAAAACTGTTTTTT. The chain uses TRBV29-1 and TRBJ1-4; unclear D gene. Trimming took 6 bases from V and 6 from J, leaving 11 bases between them. Germline values: CDR1 SQVTM, CDR2 ANQGSEA. CDR3 length: 12 amino acids.

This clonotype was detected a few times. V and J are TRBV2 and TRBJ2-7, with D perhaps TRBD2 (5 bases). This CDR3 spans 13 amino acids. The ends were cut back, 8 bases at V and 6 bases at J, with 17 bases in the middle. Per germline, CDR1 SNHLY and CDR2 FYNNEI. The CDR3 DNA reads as TGTGCCAGCGGTACCCTCCGGGGTCTCGAGCAGTACTTC. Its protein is CASGTLRGLEQYF.

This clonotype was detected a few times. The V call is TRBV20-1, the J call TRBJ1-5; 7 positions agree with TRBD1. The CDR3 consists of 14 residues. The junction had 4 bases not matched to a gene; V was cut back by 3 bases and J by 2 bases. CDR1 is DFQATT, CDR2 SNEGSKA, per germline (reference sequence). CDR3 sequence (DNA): TGCAGTGCTAGCCTAGGACAGGGCAATCAGCCCCAGCATTTT. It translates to CSASLGQGNQPQHF.

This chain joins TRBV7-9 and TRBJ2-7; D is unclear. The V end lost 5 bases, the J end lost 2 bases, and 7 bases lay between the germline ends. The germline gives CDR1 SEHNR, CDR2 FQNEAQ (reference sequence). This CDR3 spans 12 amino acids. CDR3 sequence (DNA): TGTGCCAGCAGCAACAGCGCCTACGAGCAGTACTTC. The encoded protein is CASSNSAYEQYF.

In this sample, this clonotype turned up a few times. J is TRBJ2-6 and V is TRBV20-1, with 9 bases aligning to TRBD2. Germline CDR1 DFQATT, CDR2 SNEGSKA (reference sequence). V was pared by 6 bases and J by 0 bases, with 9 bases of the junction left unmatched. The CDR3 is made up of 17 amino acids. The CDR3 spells CSAPREGEYSGANVLTF. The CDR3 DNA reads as TGCAGTGCCCCGCGGGAGGGGGAGTACTCTGGGGCCAACGTCCTGACTTTC.

The CDR3 is CASSGLTGANYGYTF. The CDR3 region has the DNA TGTGCCAGCAGTGGCCTTACAGGGGCTAACTATGGCTACACCTTC. The V call is TRBV2, the J call TRBJ1-2, with TRBD1 matching 7 bases. The J segment lost 0 bases and the V segment lost 4 bases, leaving 5 bases of the junction unmatched. The CDR3 covers 15 residues. The germline V gene encodes CDR1 SNHLY and CDR2 FYNNEI.

The CDR3 DNA sequence: TGCGCCAGCTCGTTGCAGTGGGGCTACACCTTC. Its translation is CASSLQWGYTF. The chain combines TRBV5-1 with TRBJ1-2; D call uncertain. The CDR3 consists of 11 residues. The V end was cut by 7 bases, the J end by 8 bases, with 12 bases between. Germline CDR1 and CDR2: SGHRS and YFSETQ.

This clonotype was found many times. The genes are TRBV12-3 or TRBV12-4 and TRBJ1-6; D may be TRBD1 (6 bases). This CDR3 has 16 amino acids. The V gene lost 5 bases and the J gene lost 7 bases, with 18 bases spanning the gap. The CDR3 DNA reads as TGTGCCAGCAGTCCACTCGGGACACGAAGGAATTCACCCCTCCACTTT. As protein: CASSPLGTRRNSPLHF.

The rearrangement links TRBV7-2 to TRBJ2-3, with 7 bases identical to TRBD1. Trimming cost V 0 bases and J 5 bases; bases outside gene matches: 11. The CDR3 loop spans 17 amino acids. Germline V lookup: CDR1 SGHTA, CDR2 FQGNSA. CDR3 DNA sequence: TGTGCCAGCAGCTTAGCGACTCCAAGGGGGCGCGGAGATACGCAGTATTTT. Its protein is CASSLATPRGRGDTQYF.

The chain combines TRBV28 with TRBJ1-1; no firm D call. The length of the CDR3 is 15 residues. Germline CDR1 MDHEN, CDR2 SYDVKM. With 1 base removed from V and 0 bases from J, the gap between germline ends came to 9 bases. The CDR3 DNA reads TGTGCCAGCAGTTTATTCGGGAACATGAACACTGAAGCTTTCTTT. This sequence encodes CASSLFGNMNTEAFF.